Listed here are 15 T cell receptor beta chains from one sample, sequenced in a study of cytomegalovirus exposure and HLA in healthy donors. Some clones are missing from TCRdb's copy, which holds only in-frame ones; the method was immunoSEQ multiplex PCR. The data hold about 120,000 clones, with about 90% observed a single time. Sequencing input: PBMCs. The receptors come from a young woman in good health and CMV-seronegative.

This sequence joins TRBV6-1 and TRBJ2-7; D is unclear. The CDR3 is made up of 12 amino acids. Trimming removed 2 bases at V and 11 bases at J, with 13 bases between. Looked up from germline, CDR1 is MNHNS and CDR2 is SASEGT. The CDR3 loop reads CASSEHGPPEYF. CDR3 DNA: TGTGCCAGCAGTGAACATGGTCCCCCAGAGTACTTC.

The V gene is TRBV6-6, the J gene TRBJ1-2, with 7 positions matching TRBD1. The CDR3 contains 14 residues. Germline CDR1 is MNHNY and CDR2 is SVGAGI (reference sequence). Trimming removed 5 bases from V and 6 bases from J; junction bases left unmatched: 9. CDR3 bases: TGTGCCAGCAGTCAGAGTGGGACAGTCCATGGCTACACCTTC. This codes for CASSQSGTVHGYTF.

The chain has TRBV7-7 and TRBJ2-3, with D maybe TRBD2 (6 bases). Germline V gene lookup returns CDR1 SSHAT and CDR2 FNYEAQ (reference sequence). With 3 bases removed from V and 6 bases from J, the gap between germline ends came to 10 bases. The CDR3 extends over 13 amino acids. The CDR3 nucleotides are TGTGCCAGCAGCTTCCTAAGCGGGGATACGCAGTATTTT. It encodes CASSFLSGDTQYF.

The chain couples TRBV2 to TRBJ2-3; 9 bases line up with TRBD2. This CDR3 region has 16 residues. CDR1 and CDR2 from the germline V gene are SNHLY and FYNNEI. V shed 4 bases, J shed 5 bases, and the junction held 10 bases outside the gene matches. The CDR3 sequence is CASSGVGTSMEDTQYF. The DNA of the CDR3 is TGTGCCAGCAGTGGGGTAGGGACTAGCATGGAAGATACGCAGTATTTT.

The rearrangement joins TRBV10-3 to TRBJ1-2; 7 bases match TRBD1. Unmatched junction bases numbered 16, after V lost 8 bases and J lost 4 bases. Germline CDR1 and CDR2: ENHRY and SYGVKD. This CDR3 region has 16 residues. CDR3 DNA sequence: TGTGCCATCCAGGGGGGCAGGGGAGAGTACGGCTATGGCTACACCTTC. Translating gives CAIQGGRGEYGYGYTF.

This clone was seen once. The rearrangement joins TRBV21-1 to TRBJ2-4; the table calls TRBD2, which could not be checked here. TRBV21-1 constitutes a pseudogene. The CDR3 covers 16 residues. CDR3 in amino acids: CASSKGSFGEENIQYF. CDR3 coding DNA: TGTGCCAGCAGCAAAGGCTCGTTTGGTGAGGAAAACATTCAGTACTTC.

This chain connects TRBV30 to TRBJ1-5; no reliable D call. This CDR3 contains 13 residues. Trimming removed 0 bases at V and 6 bases at J, with 9 bases between. Germline CDR1 is GTSNPN and CDR2 is SVGIG (reference sequence). CDR3 amino acids: CAWSVLQFQPQHF. The DNA of the CDR3 is TGTGCCTGGAGTGTACTTCAATTTCAGCCCCAGCATTTT.

The chain couples TRBV10-3 to TRBJ1-6; 7 bases are shared with TRBD1. Germline lookup yields CDR1 ENHRY and CDR2 SYGVKD. V lost 3 bases and J lost 7; bases outside the gene matches: 6. The CDR3 extends over 15 amino acids. The DNA for the CDR3 is TGTGCCATCAGTGAATCAGACAGGGAAAATTCACCCCTCCACTTT. As protein: CAISESDRENSPLHF.

The chain has TRBV18 and TRBJ2-3; D remains ambiguous. Germline-derived CDR1 and CDR2 are KGHSH and LQKENI. Trimming took 3 bases from V and 2 from J, leaving 9 bases between them. CDR3 length equals 14 residues. The CDR3, as DNA: TGTGCCAGCTCACCTTACAGCAACACAGATACGCAGTATTTT. Amino acid sequence: CASSPYSNTDTQYF.

Written as DNA, the CDR3 is TGTGCCAGCAGTTTACAGGCGGGTGTGAACACTGAAGCTTTCTTT. This encodes CASSLQAGVNTEAFF. The rearrangement joins TRBV27 to TRBJ1-1; no clear D gene. V was shortened by 2 bases and J by 0 bases, with 10 bases between the two germline ends. The CDR3 is made up of 15 amino acids. Germline V gene data show CDR1 as MNHEY and CDR2 as SMNVEV (reference sequence).

The CDR3 coding sequence is TGTGCCAGCAGTAAGACTAGCGGGCTCTTCATTAATGAGCAGTTCTTC. Protein sequence: CASSKTSGLFINEQFF. This rearrangement joins TRBV2 to TRBJ2-1, with 10 bases aligning to TRBD2. Looked up from germline, CDR1 is SNHLY and CDR2 is FYNNEI. V gave up 5 bases and J gave up 7 bases; unmatched junction bases: 11. The CDR3 covers 16 residues.

The J gene is TRBJ1-4, the V gene TRBV6-1, with 8 bases identical to TRBD1. V shed 3 bases and J 4 bases; nucleotides not matched to a gene: 4. CDR3 size: 15 residues. Germline lookup yields CDR1 MNHNS and CDR2 SASEGT. CDR3: CASSDATGDNEKLFF. Here the CDR3 DNA reads TGTGCCAGCAGTGACGCGACAGGGGATAATGAAAAACTGTTTTTT.

V usage is TRBV5-1 and J usage is TRBJ2-5, with 12 bases lining up with TRBD2. CDR1 is SGHRS, CDR2 YFSETQ, per germline. The CDR3 has 16 residues. The V and J ends lost 1 base and 4 bases, in that order; junction bases with no gene match: 5. The CDR3 nucleotides are TGCGCCAGCAGCTTGTCCCCTAGCGGGGGGGGAGAGACCCAGTACTTC. This codes for CASSLSPSGGGETQYF.

The J gene is TRBJ1-4, the V gene TRBV30; TRBD1 agrees at 12 bases. Looked up from germline, CDR1 is GTSNPN and CDR2 is SVGIG (reference sequence). This CDR3 region has 17 residues. V lost 5 bases to trimming and J lost 7 bases; unmatched junction nucleotides: 14. In DNA form, the CDR3 reads TGTGCCTGGTCTCCCGGGACAGGGGGCGCGGGAGTTGAAAAACTGTTTTTT. Protein: CAWSPGTGGAGVEKLFF.

In DNA form, the CDR3 reads TGTGCCAGCAGAAACGAGCGGGGGTCCACAGATACGCAGTATTTT. The encoded protein is CASRNERGSTDTQYF. This chain uses TRBV2 with TRBJ2-3; 8 positions match TRBD2. Trimming took 6 bases from V and 2 from J; bases not matched to a gene: 7. CDR3 length: 15 amino acids. The germline gives CDR1 SNHLY, CDR2 FYNNEI.